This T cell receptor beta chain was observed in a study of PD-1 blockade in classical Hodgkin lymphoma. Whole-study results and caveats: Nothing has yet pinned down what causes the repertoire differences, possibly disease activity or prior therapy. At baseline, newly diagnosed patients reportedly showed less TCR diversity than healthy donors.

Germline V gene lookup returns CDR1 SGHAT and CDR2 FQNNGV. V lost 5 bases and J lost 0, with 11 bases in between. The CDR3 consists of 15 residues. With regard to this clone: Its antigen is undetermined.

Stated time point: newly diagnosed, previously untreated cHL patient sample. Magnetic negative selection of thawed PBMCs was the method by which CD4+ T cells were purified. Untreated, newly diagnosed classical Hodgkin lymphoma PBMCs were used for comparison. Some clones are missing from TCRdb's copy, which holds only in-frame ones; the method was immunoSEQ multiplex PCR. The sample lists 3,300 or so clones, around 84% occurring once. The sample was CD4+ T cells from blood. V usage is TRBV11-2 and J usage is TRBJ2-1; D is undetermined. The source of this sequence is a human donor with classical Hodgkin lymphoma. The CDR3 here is CASSQTGNSYNEQFF. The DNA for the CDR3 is TGTGCCAGCAGCCAAACGGGCAACTCCTACAATGAGCAGTTCTTC.